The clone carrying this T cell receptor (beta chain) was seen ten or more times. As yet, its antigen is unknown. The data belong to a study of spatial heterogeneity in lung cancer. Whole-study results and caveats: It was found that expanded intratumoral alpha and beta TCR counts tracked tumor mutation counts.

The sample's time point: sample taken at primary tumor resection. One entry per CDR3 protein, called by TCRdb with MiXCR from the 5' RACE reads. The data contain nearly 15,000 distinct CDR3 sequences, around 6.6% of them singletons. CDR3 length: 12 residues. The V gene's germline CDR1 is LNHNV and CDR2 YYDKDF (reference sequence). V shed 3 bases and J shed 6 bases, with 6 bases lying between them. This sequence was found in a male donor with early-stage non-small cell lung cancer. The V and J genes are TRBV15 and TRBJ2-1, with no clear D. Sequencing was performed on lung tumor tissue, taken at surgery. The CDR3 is CATSSRSNEQFF. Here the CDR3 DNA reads TGTGCCACCAGCAGCCGCTCCAATGAGCAGTTCTTC.